This TCR beta chain emerged from a study of blood T cell repertoires in COVID-19. The CDR3 is made up of 14 amino acids. Germline V lookup: CDR1 MDHEN, CDR2 SYDVKM. V lost 2 bases and J 4 bases, leaving 11 bases between the germline ends. Original processing notes: Estimates of nucleated cell counts were drawn from the amplification of reference gene primers. TCRdb keeps only in-frame clones here, not all; method: immunoSEQ multiplex PCR. The V and J calls and clone size come from that table; D and trimming were worked out from the DNA. The top ten hold about 6.1% of the sample, which has about 50,000 clones, 60% to 80% seen once. Participants, 18 to 89 years old, spanned around 25 US areas.

This sequence joins TRBV28 and TRBJ1-2, with D possibly matching TRBD1 (6 bases). Sequenced material: PBMCs or T cells enriched from blood (not recorded which). This receptor was identified in a woman aged 50 to 60 with acute COVID-19. The CDR3 nucleotides are TGTGCCAGCAGTTTAATTGAACAGGGCTATGGCTACACCTTC. Residues: CASSLIEQGYGYTF.